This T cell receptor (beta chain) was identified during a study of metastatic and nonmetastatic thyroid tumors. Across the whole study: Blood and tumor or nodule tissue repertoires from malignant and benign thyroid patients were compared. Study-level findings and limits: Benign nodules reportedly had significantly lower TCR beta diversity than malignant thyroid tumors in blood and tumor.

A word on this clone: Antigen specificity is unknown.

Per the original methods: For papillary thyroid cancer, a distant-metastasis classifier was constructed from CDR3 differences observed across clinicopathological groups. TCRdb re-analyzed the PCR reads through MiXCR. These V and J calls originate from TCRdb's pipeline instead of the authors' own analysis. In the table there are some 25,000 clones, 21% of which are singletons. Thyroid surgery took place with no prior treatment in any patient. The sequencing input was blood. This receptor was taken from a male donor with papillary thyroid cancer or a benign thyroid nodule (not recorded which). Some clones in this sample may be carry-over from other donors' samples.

DNA of the CDR3: TGTGCCAGCAGCTTCCGACAGGATAGCTCCTACGAGCAGTACTTC. Protein: CASSFRQDSSYEQYF. The V gene is TRBV5-5, the J gene TRBJ2-7, with D maybe TRBD1 (6 bases). With 2 bases removed from V and 0 bases from J, the gap between germline ends came to 12 bases. In germline, CDR1 is SGHKS, CDR2 YYEKEE (reference sequence). This CDR3 has 15 residues.